These T cell receptor beta chains were read from a single sample in a study of graft-versus-host responses after intestinal transplantation. Clones were read by immunoSEQ multiplex PCR, and TCRdb kept only the in-frame ones, dropping some. The sample includes more than 75,000 clones, around 90% seen only once; the top ten take 0.35%. Which antigens these TCRs recognize remains unknown. The sample in question was unstimulated CD4+ T cells sorted from spleen or lymph node cells, obtained before transplant. The receptors originated from a human donor who was the organ donor for an intestinal transplant. CDR3s include the opening cysteine and the closing phenylalanine or tryptophan. The D gene is left open where the match is weak. Size is stated for part of the rows, as once, few or many counts, or as a class when the clone is expanded.

d_call: NA; v_call: TRBV4-1; clone_size: NA; j_call: TRBJ2-1; cdr3_aa: CASSRGQPYNEQFF; cdr3_nt: TGCGCCAGCAGCCGGGGACAACCATACAATGAGCAGTTCTTC
d_call: NA; v_call: TRBV7-9; clone_size: NA; j_call: TRBJ2-5; cdr3_aa: CASSLTRTPKWKETQYF; cdr3_nt: TGTGCCAGCAGCTTAACTAGGACTCCAAAGTGGAAAGAGACCCAGTACTTC
d_call: TRBD1; v_call: TRBV4-1; clone_size: NA; j_call: TRBJ1-2; cdr3_aa: CASSQPDRGTGRDGYTF; cdr3_nt: TGCGCCAGCAGCCAACCGGATCGCGGGACAGGAAGAGATGGCTACACCTTC
d_call: NA; v_call: TRBV21-1; clone_size: NA; j_call: TRBJ2-7; cdr3_aa: CASSNYEQYF; cdr3_nt: TGTGCCAGCAGCAACTACGAGCAGTACTTC
d_call: TRBD2; v_call: TRBV7-9; clone_size: NA; j_call: TRBJ2-1; cdr3_aa: CASSLGLANNEQFF; cdr3_nt: TGTGCCAGCAGCTTAGGACTAGCCAATAATGAGCAGTTCTTC
d_call: NA; v_call: TRBV6-1; clone_size: NA; j_call: TRBJ1-1; cdr3_aa: CASTSGHGSTEAFF; cdr3_nt: TGTGCCAGCACTTCAGGACACGGGTCGACTGAAGCTTTCTTT
d_call: TRBD1; v_call: TRBV19; clone_size: NA; j_call: TRBJ2-7; cdr3_aa: CASSRRGQAGYEQYF; cdr3_nt: TGTGCCAGTAGCAGAAGGGGGCAGGCCGGCTACGAGCAGTACTTC
d_call: TRBD2; v_call: TRBV7-2; clone_size: NA; j_call: TRBJ2-7; cdr3_aa: CASSLLAGIKSYEQYF; cdr3_nt: TGTGCCAGCAGCTTGCTAGCGGGTATCAAATCCTACGAGCAGTACTTC
d_call: NA; v_call: TRBV6-1; clone_size: NA; j_call: TRBJ1-5; cdr3_aa: CASSEAIGGYAQPQHF; cdr3_nt: TGTGCCAGCAGTGAAGCGATTGGGGGGTACGCTCAGCCCCAGCATTTT
d_call: TRBD1; v_call: TRBV5-1; clone_size: NA; j_call: TRBJ1-1; cdr3_aa: CASSFSWDRRHTEAFF; cdr3_nt: TGCGCCAGCAGCTTTAGCTGGGACAGGAGGCACACTGAAGCTTTCTTT
d_call: TRBD1; v_call: TRBV25-1; clone_size: NA; j_call: TRBJ1-1; cdr3_aa: CASSGATGENTEAFF; cdr3_nt: TGTGCCAGCAGTGGCGCGACAGGGGAGAACACTGAAGCTTTCTTT
d_call: NA; v_call: TRBV4-2; clone_size: NA; j_call: TRBJ2-1; cdr3_aa: CASSPVRQDNEQFF; cdr3_nt: TGTGCCAGCAGCCCGGTTCGACAGGACAATGAGCAGTTCTTC
d_call: NA; v_call: TRBV10-1; clone_size: NA; j_call: TRBJ2-7; cdr3_aa: CATGPGDSYEQYF; cdr3_nt: TGCGCCACGGGCCCCGGGGACTCCTACGAGCAGTACTTC
d_call: NA; v_call: TRBV11-3; clone_size: once; j_call: TRBJ2-5; cdr3_aa: CASSPSRAGARETQYF; cdr3_nt: TGTGCCAGCAGCCCCAGCCGGGCGGGGGCCCGGGAGACCCAGTACTTC
d_call: NA; v_call: TRBV28; clone_size: NA; j_call: TRBJ2-5; cdr3_aa: CATIEIGGAEETQYF; cdr3_nt: TGTGCCACCATCGAAATAGGAGGGGCCGAAGAGACCCAGTACTTC
d_call: NA; v_call: TRBV6-5; clone_size: NA; j_call: TRBJ2-1; cdr3_aa: CASNEPHNEQFF; cdr3_nt: TGTGCCAGCAACGAGCCACACAATGAGCAGTTCTTC
d_call: NA; v_call: TRBV9; clone_size: NA; j_call: TRBJ2-3; cdr3_aa: CASSVDLGHTQYF; cdr3_nt: TGTGCCAGCAGCGTAGACCTAGGCCATACGCAGTATTTT
d_call: NA; v_call: TRBV9; clone_size: NA; j_call: TRBJ2-1; cdr3_aa: CASSVDLARSSYNEQFF; cdr3_nt: TGTGCCAGCAGCGTAGATTTGGCGAGGAGCTCCTACAATGAGCAGTTCTTC
d_call: NA; v_call: TRBV6-1; clone_size: NA; j_call: TRBJ1-4; cdr3_aa: CASSDPSTRPGRFGEKLFF; cdr3_nt: TGTGCCAGCAGTGACCCAAGCACTAGGCCAGGGAGGTTCGGTGAAAAACTGTTTTTT
d_call: TRBD2; v_call: TRBV7-8; clone_size: NA; j_call: TRBJ2-7; cdr3_aa: CASSLGLAGTPYEQYF; cdr3_nt: TGTGCCAGCAGCTTAGGGCTAGCGGGGACTCCCTACGAGCAGTACTTC
d_call: TRBD1; v_call: TRBV6-1; clone_size: NA; j_call: TRBJ1-1; cdr3_aa: CATLDRGNTEAFF; cdr3_nt: TGTGCCACCCTAGACAGGGGGAACACTGAAGCTTTCTTT
d_call: TRBD1; v_call: TRBV30; clone_size: NA; j_call: TRBJ2-3; cdr3_aa: CVWSRRDRITDTQYF; cdr3_nt: TGTGTCTGGAGTCGTCGGGACAGGATCACAGATACGCAGTATTTT
d_call: TRBD1; v_call: TRBV10-3; clone_size: NA; j_call: TRBJ1-3; cdr3_aa: CAISGRGPGNTIYF; cdr3_nt: TGTGCCATCAGTGGAAGGGGGCCTGGAAACACCATATATTTT
d_call: TRBD2; v_call: TRBV5-8; clone_size: NA; j_call: TRBJ2-3; cdr3_aa: CASSLLAAFTDTQYF; cdr3_nt: TGTGCCAGCAGCTTGCTAGCGGCCTTCACAGATACGCAGTATTTT
d_call: NA; v_call: TRBV5-1; clone_size: NA; j_call: TRBJ2-1; cdr3_aa: CASSRTQGSYNEQFF; cdr3_nt: TGCGCCAGCAGCCGGACCCAGGGCTCCTACAATGAGCAGTTCTTC
d_call: NA; v_call: TRBV5-1; clone_size: NA; j_call: TRBJ2-7; cdr3_aa: CASSPRKGPYEQYF; cdr3_nt: TGCGCCAGCAGCCCGCGTAAGGGGCCCTACGAGCAGTACTTC
d_call: NA; v_call: TRBV7-3; clone_size: NA; j_call: TRBJ2-3; cdr3_aa: CASSLTDSTDTQYF; cdr3_nt: TGTGCCAGCAGCTTGACAGATTCTACAGATACGCAGTATTTT